This is a list of T cell receptor beta chains from one sample in a study of cytomegalovirus exposure and HLA in healthy donors. The method was immunoSEQ multiplex PCR; TCRdb's version includes in-frame clones alone and lacks a portion of them. In the table there are about 140,000 clones, approximately 87% of which are singletons. The sample taken for sequencing was PBMCs. These receptors all stem from a woman aged 25 to 39 in good health and CMV-seronegative. CDR3s include the opening cysteine and the closing phenylalanine or tryptophan. A D gene is named only where the DNA matches it firmly. The listing skips clone size in some rows; elsewhere it reads once, few, many or a size class.

>.|TRBV7-9|TRBD2|TRBJ2-2
TGTGCCAGCAGTTCACGGGGGGCGAACACCGGGGAGCTGTTTTTT
CASSSRGANTGELFF
>.|TRBV29-1|TRBD2|TRBJ2-1
TGCAGCGTTCTCAGCGGGAGCTCCTACAATGAGCAGTTCTTC
CSVLSGSSYNEQFF
>.|TRBV5-4|.|TRBJ1-1
TGTGCCAGCAGCTTTGGTCAGGGTTACACTGAAGCTTTCTTT
CASSFGQGYTEAFF
>.|TRBV9|.|TRBJ2-2
TGTGCCAGCAGCGTAGGGCCCACCGGGGAGCTGTTTTTT
CASSVGPTGELFF
>.|TRBV4-1|TRBD1|TRBJ2-5
TGCGCCAGCAGCCACCCAGGGGGCGGTATGGAGACCCAGTACTTC
CASSHPGGGMETQYF
>once|TRBV18|TRBD2|TRBJ2-1
TGTGTCAGCTCACCTTCGTGGGCTAGCGGGTGGGATGAGCAGTTCTTC
CVSSPSWASGWDEQFF
>few|TRBV7-9|TRBD2|TRBJ2-2
TGTGCCAGCAGCCTGACTAGCGGCTCGAACACCGGGGAGCTGTTTTTT
CASSLTSGSNTGELFF
>.|TRBV6-9|.|TRBJ2-2
TGTGCCAGCAGTCAGCCTTGGGCGGGGGCTAACACCGGGGAGCTGTTTTTT
CASSQPWAGANTGELFF
>once|TRBV11-3|.|TRBJ2-4
TGTGCCAGCAGCTTAGTTCGAAAAATGATTCGCGGATGGGCCAAAAACATTCAGTACTTC
CASSLVRKMIRGWAKNIQYF
>.|TRBV29-1|TRBD1|TRBJ2-5
TGCAGCGTGGTACCGGCCGGGACAGGGTTTGAGACCCAGTACTTC
CSVVPAGTGFETQYF
>.|TRBV28|TRBD2|TRBJ2-7
TGTGCCAGCAGTTTTGCGGGGGGGATGTACGAGCAGTACTTC
CASSFAGGMYEQYF
>.|TRBV9|TRBD1|TRBJ1-4
TGTGCCAGCAGCGGGTGGACAGGGGGCAAGACAACTAATGAAAAACTGTTTTTT
CASSGWTGGKTTNEKLFF
>.|TRBV5-5|.|TRBJ1-3
TGTGCCAGCAGCTTCACCGGTACTGGAAACACCATATATTTT
CASSFTGTGNTIYF
>.|TRBV6-1|.|TRBJ1-1
TGTGCCAGCAGACAGAACTTGAACACTGAAGCTTTCTTT
CASRQNLNTEAFF
>once|TRBV7-2|.|TRBJ2-7
TGTGCCAGCAGCTTAGCCCGGGAGCACGTCGAGCAGTACTTC
CASSLAREHVEQYF
>.|TRBV9|TRBD2|TRBJ2-2
TGTGCCAGCAGCCCCCGGGGCGGGAGAGGGACCGGGGAGCTGTTTTTT
CASSPRGGRGTGELFF
>.|TRBV2|.|TRBJ2-3
TGTGCCAGCAGAACTCTTCGGTATGGGCAAGCGCAGTATTTT
CASRTLRYGQAQYF
>.|TRBV4-2|.|TRBJ2-2
TGTGCCAGCAGCCAAGACCAGGGTACCGGGGAGCTGTTTTTT
CASSQDQGTGELFF
>.|TRBV9|.|TRBJ2-1
TGTGCCAGCAGCGTAGGGTCTAGCGTAAATGAGCAGTTCTTC
CASSVGSSVNEQFF
>.|TRBV6-5|.|TRBJ1-2
TGTGCCAGCAGTTACGCTACAGGGTCGGGAAACTATGGCTACACCTTC
CASSYATGSGNYGYTF
>.|TRBV19|.|TRBJ1-5
TGTGCCAGTAGTATTGGGGCTGAACCGATCAATCAGCCCCAGCATTTT
CASSIGAEPINQPQHF
>.|TRBV28|.|TRBJ1-3
TGTGCCAGCACTCTTCATTCGGCGTGGGCAGTCTCCTCTGGAAACACCATATATTTT
CASTLHSAWAVSSGNTIYF
>once|TRBV4-1|TRBD1|TRBJ2-7
TGCGCCAGCAGCCAAGAGGACAGGGGCACCTACGAGCAGTACTTC
CASSQEDRGTYEQYF
>.|TRBV4-3|TRBD1|TRBJ1-2
TGCGCCAGCAGCCAAACAGGGGGCGCGAGGGGCTACACCTTC
CASSQTGGARGYTF
>.|TRBV4-3|TRBD1|TRBJ2-2
TGCGCCAGCAGCCTTTCTTCGGGACAGACGTACACCGGGGAGCTGTTTTTT
CASSLSSGQTYTGELFF
>.|TRBV30|TRBD1|TRBJ2-3
TGTGCCTGGAGTCAATGGAAGGGGGCCCGCACAGATACGCAGTATTTT
CAWSQWKGARTDTQYF
>.|TRBV30|TRBD1|TRBJ1-2
TGTGCCGTCCGGGACAGAGCTAACTATGGCTACACCTTC
CAVRDRANYGYTF
>.|TRBV5-1|TRBD2|TRBJ2-5
TGCGCCAGCAGCTTGGGAGCTAGCGGGAGTGGTCAAGAGACCCAGTACTTC
CASSLGASGSGQETQYF
>.|TRBV27|TRBD1|TRBJ1-1
TGTGCCAGCAGTTTACAGACAGGGGGCGTTGCCACTGAAGCTTTCTTT
CASSLQTGGVATEAFF
>.|TRBV9|TRBD1|TRBJ2-2
TGTGCCAGCAGCGTAGAGGTCAGGGGGCCCACTTCGAACACCGGGGAGCTGTTTTTT
CASSVEVRGPTSNTGELFF
>.|TRBV15|TRBD1|TRBJ2-1
TGTGCCACCAGCATACAGGGGTCCTACAATGAGCAGTTCTTC
CATSIQGSYNEQFF
>.|TRBV4-3|.|TRBJ2-7
TGCGCCAGCAGCCAAGACCGGCGGGATATGTGGGAGCAGTACTTC
CASSQDRRDMWEQYF
>.|TRBV4-3|TRBD2|TRBJ2-1
TGCGCCAGCAGCCAAGAAGAGACTAGCGCTTACAATGAGCAGTTCTTC
CASSQEETSAYNEQFF
>.|TRBV2|TRBD2|TRBJ2-1
TGTGCCAGCAGATGGACTAGCGGATACAATGAGCAGTTCTTC
CASRWTSGYNEQFF
>.|TRBV27|.|TRBJ1-2
TGTGCCAGCAGGTTCCAGGGCGCCCGAGGCTACACCTTC
CASRFQGARGYTF
>.|TRBV5-1|.|TRBJ2-5
TGCGCCAGCAGCTTGGCCGAGTCGGTGGAGACCCAGTACTTC
CASSLAESVETQYF
>.|TRBV4-2|.|TRBJ2-1
TGTGCCAGCAGCCCCCTTAAGGGGAGGTATGAGCAGTTCTTC
CASSPLKGRYEQFF
>.|TRBV29-1|TRBD2|TRBJ2-3
TGCAGCGTTGAAGGGGTCCGGGGGGTCCTCACAGATACGCAGTATTTT
CSVEGVRGVLTDTQYF
>.|TRBV4-2|TRBD2|TRBJ2-7
TGTGCCAGCAGCCAAGATCATGGGAGGGCCCCTTTTTACGAGCAGTACTTC
CASSQDHGRAPFYEQYF
>.|TRBV7-7|TRBD2|TRBJ2-3
TGTGCCAGCAGCCCAACAGCGGGGGGGCCGCGGGGTACGCAGTATTTT
CASSPTAGGPRGTQYF
>.|TRBV5-8|.|TRBJ2-1
TGTGCCAGCAGCTTGTTTTCGCCTCTCGTCGGTGAGCAGTTCTTC
CASSLFSPLVGEQFF
>.|TRBV28|TRBD1|TRBJ1-4
TGTGCCAGCAGTTACAGGGGGCCTTTAATGATGAAACTGTTTTTT
CASSYRGPLMMKLFF
>.|TRBV28|TRBD1|TRBJ2-1
TGTGCCAGCAGTGGACAGGGGGGCTCCTACAATGAGCAGTTCTTC
CASSGQGGSYNEQFF